Listed here are 17 T cell receptor beta chains from one sample, sequenced in a study of T cells in localized non-small cell lung cancer. This table comes from immunoSEQ multiplex PCR, and its TCRdb copy is limited to in-frame clones, with some not included. Among some 90,000 clones listed, approximately 88% were seen once. The source material was peripheral blood, sampled before any cancer treatment. The source is a man between 40 and 70 years old with stage I squamous cell lung carcinoma.

The chain employs TRBV6-1 and TRBJ1-2; D unresolved. This CDR3 is 13 amino acids long. Germline V gene lookup returns CDR1 MNHNS and CDR2 SASEGT. Deletions cut 5 bases from V and 3 bases from J, with 10 bases between. The CDR3 spells CASSSDEDYGYTF. The CDR3 DNA sequence: TGTGCCAGCAGTTCGGACGAGGACTATGGCTACACCTTC.

The chain combines TRBV20-1 with TRBJ1-2; TRBD1 matches at 7 bases. Germline V lookup: CDR1 DFQATT, CDR2 SNEGSKA (reference sequence). Trimming took 6 bases from V and 8 from J; bases not matched to a gene: 6. The CDR3 has 11 residues. CDR3 sequence (DNA): TGCAGTGCCAAACAGGGGCCCGGCTACACCTTC. This encodes CSAKQGPGYTF.

Here the CDR3 reads CASSLGRQQPQHF. DNA for the CDR3: TGTGCCAGCAGCTTAGGGCGGCAGCAGCCCCAGCATTTT. V gene TRBV7-2 combines with J gene TRBJ1-5; no definite D call. This CDR3 is 13 amino acids long. Germline assignment: CDR1 SGHTA and CDR2 FQGNSA. V was pared by 1 base and J by 7 bases, with 8 bases between.

V is TRBV5-1 and J is TRBJ2-1, with 9 bases aligning to TRBD2. Unmatched junction bases numbered 5, after V lost 1 base and J lost 0 bases. This CDR3 is 17 amino acids long. Germline V gene lookup returns CDR1 SGHRS and CDR2 YFSETQ. In nucleotides, the CDR3 is TGCGCCAGCAGCTTGTTCGGTAGCGGGGGCTCCTACAATGAGCAGTTCTTC. Translation gives CASSLFGSGGSYNEQFF.

The chain employs TRBV2 and TRBJ2-1; 7 bases are a match to TRBD1. The CDR3 runs 13 residues. Losses at the gene ends were 5 bases for V and 8 bases for J; bases not matched to a gene: 6. Germline-derived CDR1 and CDR2 are SNHLY and FYNNEI. The CDR3 DNA reads as TGTGCCAGCAGTACCCGACAGGGCGATGAGCAGTTCTTC. Translating it yields CASSTRQGDEQFF.

This chain uses TRBV6-5 with TRBJ1-4; possible D gene TRBD1, 5 bases. This CDR3 is built from 15 residues. CDR1 and CDR2 (germline): MNHEY, SVGAGI. V was pared by 7 bases and J by 7 bases, with 19 bases between. CDR3 sequence reads: CASTQTGRGSEKLFF. The DNA for the CDR3 is TGTGCCAGCACCCAAACGGGGCGGGGGAGTGAAAAACTGTTTTTT.

CDR3 region: CASSLATGGQGSPLHF. The CDR3 DNA reads TGTGCCAGCAGCTTAGCGACCGGGGGGCAAGGTTCACCCCTCCACTTT. The chain couples TRBV7-6 to TRBJ1-6; D perhaps matches TRBD1 (6 bases). From germline, CDR1 is SGHVS and CDR2 FNYEAQ. V shed 0 bases and J shed 9 bases, with 15 bases lying between them. The CDR3 has 16 amino acids. Using reference TRBV7-6 and TRBJ1-6 for the parts outside the CDR3, the full variable domain is GAGVSQSPRYKVTKRGQDVALRCDPISGHVSLYWYRQALGQGPEFLTYFNYEAQQDKSGLPNDRFSAERPEGSISTLTIQRTEQRDSAMYRCASSLATGGQGSPLHFGNGTRLTVT.

The J gene is TRBJ1-2, the V gene TRBV6-1, with a weak D call TRBD1 (6 bases). Germline loops: CDR1 MNHNS, CDR2 SASEGT. Trimming removed 4 bases from V and 8 bases from J, with 11 bases in between. The CDR3 sequence is 12 residues long. CDR3 sequence (DNA): TGTGCCAGCAGTGGGGCAGGGGCCGGCTACACCTTC. Amino acids: CASSGAGAGYTF.

V and J are TRBV11-3 and TRBJ1-1; 8 bases line up with TRBD1. Germline loops: CDR1 SGHNT, CDR2 YENEEA. The CDR3 length is 14 residues. V shed 5 bases and J 5 bases; nucleotides not matched to a gene: 7. The CDR3 DNA sequence: TGTGCCAGCAGCCCCAGGGGGCAGGGAACTGAAGCTTTCTTT. Amino acid sequence: CASSPRGQGTEAFF.

Within the sample, this clone is medium-sized. The V and J genes are TRBV7-9 and TRBJ2-7, with a weak D call TRBD1 (6 bases). V was pared by 5 bases and J by 5 bases, with 16 bases between. Per the germline V gene, CDR1 is SEHNR and CDR2 is FQNEAQ (reference sequence). The CDR3 has 14 amino acids. The CDR3 DNA reads TGTGCCAGCAGCACGAGGACAGCAGAAAACGAGCAGTACTTC. Translated, it gives CASSTRTAENEQYF.

The chain is built from TRBV5-6 and TRBJ1-2; 10 bases line up with TRBD1. Germline lookup yields CDR1 SGHDT and CDR2 YYEEEE. The V and J ends lost 4 bases and 4 bases, in that order; junction bases with no gene match: 10. The CDR3 totals 16 residues. CDR3 loop: CASSRAGTGVGYGYTF. The CDR3 region has the DNA TGTGCCAGCAGCCGCGCCGGGACAGGGGTCGGCTATGGCTACACCTTC. The complete variable domain, with remaining parts taken from reference TRBV5-6 and TRBJ1-2, reads DAGVTQSPTHLIKTRGQQVTLRCSPKSGHDTVSWYQQALGQGPQFIFQYYEEEERQRGNFPDRFSGHQFPNYSSELNVNALLLGDSALYLCASSRAGTGVGYGYTFGSGTRLTVV.

The chain links TRBV5-1 to TRBJ2-5, with 12 bases that match TRBD2. The germline gives CDR1 SGHRS, CDR2 YFSETQ. The CDR3 runs 16 residues. Trimming cost V 1 base and J 4 bases; bases outside gene matches: 5. CDR3 loop: CASSLTTSGGSETQYF. CDR3 sequence (DNA): TGCGCCAGCAGCTTGACCACTAGCGGGGGGTCAGAGACCCAGTACTTC.

V usage is TRBV9 and J usage is TRBJ2-5; 7 bases fit TRBD1. Germline trimming cut 2 bases from V and 1 base from J; bases unmatched to any gene: 2. Germline lookup yields CDR1 SGDLS and CDR2 YYNGEE. The CDR3 contains 14 residues. The CDR3 nucleotides are TGTGCCAGCAGCGTTGGGACAGCCCAAGAGACCCAGTACTTC. Its protein product is CASSVGTAQETQYF. The entire variable domain, with the rest obtained from reference TRBV9 and TRBJ2-5, is as follows: DSGVTQTPKHLITATGQRVTLRCSPRSGDLSVYWYQQSLDQGLQFLIQYYNGEERAKGNILERFSAQQFPDLHSELNLSSLELGDSALYFCASSVGTAQETQYFGPGTRLLVL.

The V call is TRBV2, the J call TRBJ2-7, with TRBD1 matching over 9 bases. V lost 5 bases and J lost 7; bases outside the gene matches: 9. CDR1 SNHLY and CDR2 FYNNEI come from the germline V gene. The length of the CDR3 is 14 residues. As DNA, the CDR3 is TGTGCCAGCAGTAGGACAGGGGCGAAGGGTGAGCAGTACTTC. This codes for CASSRTGAKGEQYF. The full variable domain, rest sourced from reference TRBV2 and TRBJ2-7, is EPEVTQTPSHQVTQMGQEVILRCVPISNHLYFYWYRQILGQKVEFLVSFYNNEISEKSEIFDDQFSVERPDGSNFTLKIRSTKLEDSAMYFCASSRTGAKGEQYFGPGTRLTVT.

This sequence joins TRBV5-4 and TRBJ2-5; 7 nucleotides align to TRBD1. Trimming cost V 1 base and J 3 bases; bases outside gene matches: 3. Germline loops: CDR1 SGHNT, CDR2 YYREEE (reference sequence). The CDR3 contains 14 residues. The CDR3 DNA sequence: TGTGCCAGCAGCTTGTGGCAGGGGGAAGAGACCCAGTACTTC. It specifies CASSLWQGEETQYF. The full variable domain, in which reference TRBV5-4 and TRBJ2-5 provide the parts outside the CDR3, is ETGVTQSPTHLIKTRGQQVTLRCSSQSGHNTVSWYQQALGQGPQFIFQYYREEENGRGNFPPRFSGLQFPNYSSELNVNALELDDSALYLCASSLWQGEETQYFGPGTRLLVL.

The chain carries TRBV28 and TRBJ1-2; 11 bases agree with TRBD1. This CDR3 region has 15 residues. With 8 bases clipped from V and 7 bases from J, the junction kept 12 bases outside the gene matches. Germline CDR1 reads MDHEN; CDR2 reads SYDVKM. This CDR3 is CASDPSGQGAAGYTF. For the CDR3, the DNA is TGTGCCAGCGACCCTTCCGGACAGGGGGCCGCTGGCTACACCTTC.

V and J are TRBV5-1 and TRBJ2-1, with 8 bases identical to TRBD2. Germline assignment: CDR1 SGHRS and CDR2 YFSETQ. V shed 4 bases, J shed 7 bases, and the junction held 4 bases outside the gene matches. CDR3 length: 13 amino acids. Here the CDR3 DNA reads TGCGCCAGCAGCCCGGGAGGGGAGAATGAGCAGTTCTTC. It is translated as CASSPGGENEQFF.